This record covers a single TCR beta chain. Profiled with immunoSEQ multiplex PCR; TCRdb holds only in-frame clones, not every one. The sample consists of a few hundred thousand clones, around 82% of them appearing once. The data belong to a study of blood T cell repertoires in COVID-19. Looking at the study overall: T cells, B-cell-depleted T cells, or PBMCs supplied cDNA or gDNA.

The clonotype was recovered from a man aged 45-65 years who had recovered from COVID-19. The material sequenced was PBMCs or T cells enriched from blood (not recorded which).

The DNA of the CDR3 is TGTGCCAGCAGTCTGGGACTAGCGGGCTTAGATACGCAGTATTTT. This codes for CASSLGLAGLDTQYF. This chain links TRBV28 with TRBJ2-3, with 12 bases fitting TRBD2. V gave up 5 bases and J gave up 5 bases; unmatched junction bases: 5. This CDR3 comprises 15 residues. Germline CDR1 MDHEN, CDR2 SYDVKM. The complete variable domain, with remaining parts taken from reference TRBV28 and TRBJ2-3, reads DVKVTQSSRYLVKRTGEKVFLECVQDMDHENMFWYRQDPGLGLRLIYFSYDVKMKEKGDIPEGYSVSREKKERFSLILESASTNQTSMYLCASSLGLAGLDTQYFGPGTRLTVL.